This T cell receptor beta chain was observed in a study of blood T cell repertoires in COVID-19. At the level of the study: Acute and convalescent COVID-19 samples came from the United States, Italy and Spain. PBMCs, B-cell-depleted T cells, or T cells were the source of the cDNA or gDNA that made up the material.

Profiled with immunoSEQ multiplex PCR; TCRdb holds only in-frame clones, not every one. The data contain about 210,000 clones, around 84% of them singletons. The CDR3 sequence is 12 residues long. The V and J ends lost 4 bases and 0 bases respectively, with 5 bases between them. CDR1 SGDLS and CDR2 YYNGEE come from the germline V gene. Sequenced sample: peripheral blood. This sequence was found in a man aged 55 to 69 with acute or convalescent COVID-19. The chain uses TRBV9 and TRBJ2-7; D gene uncertain. The CDR3 bases are TGTGCCAGCAGCCCTTCCTCCTACGAGCAGTACTTC. It specifies CASSPSSYEQYF.